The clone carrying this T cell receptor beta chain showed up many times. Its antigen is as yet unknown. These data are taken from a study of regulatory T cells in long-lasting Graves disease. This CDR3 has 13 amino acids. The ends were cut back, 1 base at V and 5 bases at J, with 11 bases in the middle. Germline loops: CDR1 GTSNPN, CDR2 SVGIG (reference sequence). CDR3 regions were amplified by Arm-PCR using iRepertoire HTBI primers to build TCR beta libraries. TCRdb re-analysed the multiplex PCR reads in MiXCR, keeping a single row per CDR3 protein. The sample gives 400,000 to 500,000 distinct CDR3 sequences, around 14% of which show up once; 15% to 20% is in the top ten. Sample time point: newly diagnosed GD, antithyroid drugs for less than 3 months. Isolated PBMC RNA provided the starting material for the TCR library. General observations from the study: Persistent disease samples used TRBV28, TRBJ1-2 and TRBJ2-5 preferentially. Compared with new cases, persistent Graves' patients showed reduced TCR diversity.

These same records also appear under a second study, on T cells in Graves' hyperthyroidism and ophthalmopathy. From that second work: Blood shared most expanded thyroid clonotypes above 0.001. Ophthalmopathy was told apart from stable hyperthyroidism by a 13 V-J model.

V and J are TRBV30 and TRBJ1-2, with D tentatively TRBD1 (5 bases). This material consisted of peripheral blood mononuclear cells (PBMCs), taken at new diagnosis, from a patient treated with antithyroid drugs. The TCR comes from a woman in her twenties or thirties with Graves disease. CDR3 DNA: TGTGCCTGGAGTGGTGGGGGGATGTATGGCTACACCTTC. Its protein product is CAWSGGGMYGYTF.